This paragraph covers one TCR beta chain sequence. The antigen is not known. Unmatched junction bases numbered 1, after V lost 0 bases and J lost 2 bases. CDR1 and CDR2 from the germline V gene are SGDLS and YYNGEE. CDR3 length: 14 residues. This entry belongs to a study of T cell responses to AZD1222 COVID-19 vaccine. On the study more broadly: Pooled together were second doses at about 4 or about 12 weeks.

Sequencing used immunoSEQ multiplex PCR; TCRdb keeps in-frame clones, though not all of them. Among about 120,000 clones listed, roughly 87% were seen once. The study, taken as a whole, reports: Spike-spanning, vaccine-associated CD4 TCRs were dominant at 160-218 and 743-854. Clonal diversity may have been underestimated, and the donors were mostly white British, with more females than males.

Sample: peripheral blood, taken on day 0 of AZD1222 vaccination. The J gene is TRBJ1-2, the V gene TRBV9; 7 bases are a match to TRBD1. The sequence came from an adult in good health. The CDR3 spells CASSVEGQNYGYTF. DNA of the CDR3: TGTGCCAGCAGCGTAGAGGGACAGAACTATGGCTACACCTTC.